Shown below are 10 T cell receptor beta chains from a single sample sequenced in a study of cytomegalovirus exposure and HLA in healthy donors. It was with 60 Vbeta and 13 Jbeta primers that the PCR ran. Method: immunoSEQ multiplex PCR; TCRdb's copy keeps in-frame clones and lacks some. The sample lists hundreds of thousands of clones; 70% to 90% were seen once. Sample: PBMCs. These receptors came from a girl aged 2 to 9 in good health and CMV-seronegative.

The chain joins TRBV14 to TRBJ2-3; TRBD2 matches 12 bases. The CDR3 sequence is 16 residues long. The V gene end was trimmed by 2 bases and the J gene end by 4 bases; junction bases not matched to a gene: 4. The germline V gene encodes CDR1 SGHDN and CDR2 FVKESK. CDR3 sequence reads: CASSQKGLAGSDTQYF. For the CDR3, the DNA is TGTGCCAGCAGCCAAAAAGGACTAGCGGGATCAGATACGCAGTATTTT.

The rearrangement links TRBV5-1 to TRBJ2-3; 7 bases align to TRBD2. Germline CDR1 reads SGHRS; CDR2 reads YFSETQ. The CDR3 runs to 15 residues. V lost 7 bases, J lost 0 bases, and 8 bases stayed unmatched. The CDR3 DNA sequence: TGCGCCAGCCGTGGGACTACCGTAAGCACAGATACGCAGTATTTT. Protein: CASRGTTVSTDTQYF.

The CDR3 DNA follows: TGTGCCATCACGGGAATCTCCTACAATGAGCAGTTCTTC. Translation: CAITGISYNEQFF. The J gene is TRBJ2-1, the V gene TRBV10-3; possible D gene TRBD2, 5 bases. In germline, CDR1 is ENHRY, CDR2 SYGVKD. Between the trimmed V and J ends, which lost 7 bases and 0 bases, there was a span of 7 bases. This CDR3 has 13 amino acids.

The J gene is TRBJ1-2, the V gene TRBV7-9; D is ambiguous. Germline CDR1 SEHNR, CDR2 FQNEAQ (reference sequence). V was clipped by 5 bases and J by 6 bases, with 10 bases between them. This CDR3 is built from 12 residues. The CDR3 sequence is CASSLAGNGYTF. The CDR3 coding sequence is TGTGCCAGCAGCCTTGCGGGGAATGGCTACACCTTC.

The chain joins TRBV4-2 to TRBJ1-1; TRBD1 is a possible D gene (5 bases). Trimming left V 0 bases short and J 7 bases short, with 9 bases between. The CDR3 is 13 amino acids. Per germline, CDR1 LGHNA and CDR2 YNFKEQ. The CDR3 loop reads CASSQEITGEAFF. CDR3 coding DNA: TGTGCCAGCAGCCAAGAGATCACAGGTGAAGCTTTCTTT.

This clone was seen only a few times. This chain uses TRBV5-6 with TRBJ2-7; 10 bases are shared with TRBD1. V dropped 4 bases and J dropped 6; count of bases not matched to a gene: 7. This CDR3 has 14 amino acids. The germline V gene has CDR1 SGHDT and CDR2 YYEEEE. The CDR3 DNA is TGTGCCAGCAGCCTCTCCGGGACAGGGGCCGAGCAGTACTTC. Amino acid sequence: CASSLSGTGAEQYF.

The chain uses TRBV28 and TRBJ2-3; D is uncertain. The CDR3 runs 12 residues. Trimming took off 7 bases at V and 5 bases at J, with 10 bases between the two ends. CDR1 MDHEN and CDR2 SYDVKM come from the germline V gene. CDR3 bases: TGTGCCAGCACCACAAGGAGAGATACGCAGTATTTT. Protein: CASTTRRDTQYF.

This chain joins TRBV10-3 and TRBJ2-1; 12 nucleotides agree with TRBD2. This CDR3 is 15 amino acids long. V was clipped by 5 bases and J by 8 bases; unmatched bases: 7. CDR1 ENHRY and CDR2 SYGVKD come from the germline V gene. This chain's CDR3 is CAISTKTSGSYEQFF. CDR3 DNA sequence: TGTGCCATCAGTACAAAGACTAGCGGGAGCTATGAGCAGTTCTTC.

The V gene is TRBV28, the J gene TRBJ1-1, with a tentative D call TRBD1 (6 bases). The CDR3 covers 14 residues. Germline V CDR1 and CDR2: MDHEN, SYDVKM. Trimming removed 6 bases from V and 4 bases from J, with 15 bases in between. In DNA, the CDR3 is TGTGCCAGCAGACAGGACAGAGCAAGCACTGAAGCTTTCTTT. Amino acids: CASRQDRASTEAFF. Supplemented by reference TRBV28 and TRBJ1-1, the full variable domain reads DVKVTQSSRYLVKRTGEKVFLECVQDMDHENMFWYRQDPGLGLRLIYFSYDVKMKEKGDIPEGYSVSREKKERFSLILESASTNQTSMYLCASRQDRASTEAFFGQGTRLTVV.

This CDR3 reads CASSVGTGGEQFF. CDR3 coding DNA: TGTGCCAGCAGCGTAGGGACCGGGGGGGAGCAGTTCTTC. This chain uses TRBV9 with TRBJ2-1; 7 bases line up with TRBD2. CDR1 is SGDLS, CDR2 YYNGEE, per germline. The CDR3 sequence is 13 residues long. Trimming removed 0 bases from V and 10 bases from J; junction bases left unmatched: 4.